This T cell receptor (beta chain) emerged from a study of spatial heterogeneity in lung cancer. The wider study: Consistently, beta-chain sequences turned up in larger numbers than alpha-chain sequences did. The study, taken as a whole, reports: Follow-up blood showed ubiquitous expanded tumor TCRs less than blood at resection did.

The sample's time point: sample taken at primary tumor resection. Tumor, nontumor lung or frozen PBMC supplied whole RNA, sequenced without sorting. Individual TCR cDNA molecules each bore their own unique molecular identifier. MiXCR, run by TCRdb on the 5' RACE reads, gives a single entry per CDR3 protein. Seen here are around 89,000 distinct CDR3 sequences, approximately 12% observed once, and the top ten hold roughly two fifths. The table lists this clonotype with a few counts. No antigen is known for it. The sample consisted of PBMCs, taken at surgery. The TCR comes from a male donor with early-stage non-small cell lung cancer.

The CDR3 DNA is TGCGCCAGCAGCGAAGAGAATGAAAAACTGTTTTTT. The encoded protein is CASSEENEKLFF. This chain links TRBV5-1 with TRBJ1-4, with unresolved D. There are 12 residues in the CDR3. Trimming removed 4 bases from V and 5 bases from J, with 6 bases in between. The germline V gene has CDR1 SGHRS and CDR2 YFSETQ.